The entry below gives a single T cell receptor (beta chain) sequence along with its context. Its antigen remains unknown. The data originate from a study of cytomegalovirus exposure and HLA in healthy donors. Study information: Around 76% of 350 to 400 genotyped donors fell in the Caucasian-associated ancestry cluster. Study-wide results and limits: Cytomegalovirus association was assigned to about 150 TCR beta chains. In a later analysis, V- and J-gene trimming of beta chains associated with a DCLRE1C missense variant, replicated independently.

This CDR3 is 16 amino acids long. The V segment lost 0 bases and the J segment 3 bases; nucleotides outside the gene matches: 5. CDR1 is MGHRA and CDR2 is YSYEKL in the germline V gene. Both 60 Vbeta primers and 13 Jbeta primers went into the PCR. Profiled with immunoSEQ multiplex PCR; TCRdb holds only in-frame clones, not every one. The sample consists of some 160,000 clones, 60% to 85% of them appearing once. The clonotype was recovered from a man aged 50 to 59 in good health and CMV-seropositive. This chain uses TRBV4-1 with TRBJ2-5; 9 bases fit TRBD1. Sequenced material: PBMCs. The CDR3 is CASSQEMTGGKETQYF. CDR3 in DNA: TGCGCCAGCAGCCAAGAAATGACAGGGGGTAAAGAGACCCAGTACTTC.